Each of the 2 T cell receptor beta chains below was sequenced from the same sample in a study of CD8 T cells in Susac syndrome. A quantity of about 0.45 to 1 ug RNA underwent reverse transcription using random hexamers. TCRdb passed the immunoSEQ multiplex PCR reads through MiXCR, listing each CDR3 protein once. The sample carries about 300,000 distinct CDR3 sequences, approximately 89% recorded once. The sequenced sample consisted of CD8+ T cells from PBMCs. Every receptor here comes from a human donor with multiple sclerosis.

The chain is built from TRBV28 and TRBJ1-5; TRBD1 matches at 7 bases. V lost 5 bases to trimming and J lost 0 bases; unmatched junction nucleotides: 10. The CDR3 runs 17 residues. Germline loops: CDR1 MDHEN, CDR2 SYDVKM. CDR3 bases: TGTGCCAGCAGTCTCCTTACCGGGACAGATAGCAATCAGCCCCAGCATTTT. This encodes CASSLLTGTDSNQPQHF. Supplemented by reference TRBV28 and TRBJ1-5, the full variable domain reads DVKVTQSSRYLVKRTGEKVFLECVQDMDHENMFWYRQDPGLGLRLIYFSYDVKMKEKGDIPEGYSVSREKKERFSLILESASTNQTSMYLCASSLLTGTDSNQPQHFGDGTRLSIL.

This clonotype was recorded once. The chain couples TRBV27 to TRBJ2-7; tentative D call: TRBD2 (6 bases). The V end lost 6 bases, the J end lost 6 bases, and 12 bases lay between the germline ends. The CDR3 loop spans 12 amino acids. Germline V CDR1 and CDR2: MNHEY, SMNVEV (reference sequence). CDR3 nucleotides: TGTGCCAGCAGCCGACCCGGGGGCGAGCAGTACTTC. Its translation is CASSRPGGEQYF.